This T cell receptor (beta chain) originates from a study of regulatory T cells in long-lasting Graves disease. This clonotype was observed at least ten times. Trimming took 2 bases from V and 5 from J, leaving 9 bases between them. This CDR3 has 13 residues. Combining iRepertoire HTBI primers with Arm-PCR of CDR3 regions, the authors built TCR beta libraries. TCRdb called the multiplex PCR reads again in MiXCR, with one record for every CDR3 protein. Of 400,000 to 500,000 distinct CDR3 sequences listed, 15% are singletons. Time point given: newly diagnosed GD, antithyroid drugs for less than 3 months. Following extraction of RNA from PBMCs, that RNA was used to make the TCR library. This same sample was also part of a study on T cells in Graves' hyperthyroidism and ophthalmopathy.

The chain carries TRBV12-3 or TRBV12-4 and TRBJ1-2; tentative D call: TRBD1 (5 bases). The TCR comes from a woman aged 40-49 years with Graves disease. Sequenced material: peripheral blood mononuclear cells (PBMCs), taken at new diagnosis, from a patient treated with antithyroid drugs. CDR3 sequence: CASSLSGLYGYTF. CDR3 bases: TGTGCCAGCAGTTTATCGGGACTATATGGCTACACCTTC.